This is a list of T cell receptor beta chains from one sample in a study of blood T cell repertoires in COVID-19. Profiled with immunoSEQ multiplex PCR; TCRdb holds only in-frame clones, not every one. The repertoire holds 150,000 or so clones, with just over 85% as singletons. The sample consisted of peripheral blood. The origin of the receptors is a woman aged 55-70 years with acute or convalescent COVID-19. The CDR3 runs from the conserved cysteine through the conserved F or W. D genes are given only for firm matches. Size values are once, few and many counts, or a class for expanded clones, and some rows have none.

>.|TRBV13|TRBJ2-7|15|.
TGTGCCAGCAGCCTTAGCCTAAGAAGCTCCTACGAGCAGTACTTC
CASSLSLRSSYEQYF
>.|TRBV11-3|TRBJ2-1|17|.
TGTGCCAGCAGCTTAGCGGGGGGCTATGCGGGGAACAATGAGCAGTTCTTC
CASSLAGGYAGNNEQFF
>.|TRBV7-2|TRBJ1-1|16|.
TGTGCCAGCAGCTTAGGTTACGGGGTTATGAACACTGAAGCTTTCTTT
CASSLGYGVMNTEAFF
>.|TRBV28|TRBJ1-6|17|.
TGTGCCAGCAGTACCGATCGACAGTTATCCTATAATTCACCCCTCCACTTT
CASSTDRQLSYNSPLHF
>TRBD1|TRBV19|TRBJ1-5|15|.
TGTGCCAGTAGTAGGGGACAGGGGTTGGGTCAGCCCCAGCATTTT
CASSRGQGLGQPQHF
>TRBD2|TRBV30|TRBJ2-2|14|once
TGTGCCTGGACCCCGGGACTAAACACCGGGGAGCTGTTTTTT
CAWTPGLNTGELFF
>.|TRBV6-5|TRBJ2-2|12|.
TGTGCCAGCAGTCCCCCAACCGGGGAGCTGTTTTTT
CASSPPTGELFF
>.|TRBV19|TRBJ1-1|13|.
TGTGCCAGTAGTATTTCAGGGTTTGCTGAAGCTTTCTTT
CASSISGFAEAFF
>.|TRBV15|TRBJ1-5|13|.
TGTGCCACCAGCAGAGTCTTACAGGGCCCGTTGTATTTT
CATSRVLQGPLYF
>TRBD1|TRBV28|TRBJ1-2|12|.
TGTGCCAGCTGCAAGGGGGCGGGAGGCTACACCTTC
CASCKGAGGYTF
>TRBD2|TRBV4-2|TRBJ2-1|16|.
TGTGCCAGCAGCCAGCCCCGAGCCGGGGGGAGGAATGAGCAGTTCTTC
CASSQPRAGGRNEQFF
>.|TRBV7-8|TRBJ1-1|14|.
TGTGCCAGCAGCTTAGGGTGGAGGGAAACTGAAGCTTTCTTT
CASSLGWRETEAFF
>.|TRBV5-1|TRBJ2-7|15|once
TGCGCCAGCAGCTTGGTTGGAGGAGAGATGTACGAGCAGTACTTC
CASSLVGGEMYEQYF
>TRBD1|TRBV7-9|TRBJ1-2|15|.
TGTGCCAGCAGCCCCGGGACAGGGGGTCGAGATGGCTACACCTTC
CASSPGTGGRDGYTF
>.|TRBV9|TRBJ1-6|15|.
TGTGCCAGCAGCGCCCTACTCTCCTATAATTCACCCCTCCACTTT
CASSALLSYNSPLHF
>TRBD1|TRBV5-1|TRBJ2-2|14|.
TGCGCCAGCAAGGGACAGTCGGACACCGGGGAGCTGTTTTTT
CASKGQSDTGELFF
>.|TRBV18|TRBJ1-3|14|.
TGTGCCAGCTCACGGGGGGAATACGGAAACACCATATATTTT
CASSRGEYGNTIYF
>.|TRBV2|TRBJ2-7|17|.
TGTGCCAGCAGCTCGATAGATAGCGGCCCCTGGAGGAACGAGCAGTACTTC
CASSSIDSGPWRNEQYF
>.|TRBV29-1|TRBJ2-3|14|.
TGCAGCGTTGAAGAACGTTATCCGGCAGATACGCAGTATTTT
CSVEERYPADTQYF
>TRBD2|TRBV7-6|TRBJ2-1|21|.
TGTGCCAGCAGCTTACGCGCCTCTGCCTTGGGGGGGGACTCGAAATACAATGAGCAGTTCTTC
CASSLRASALGGDSKYNEQFF
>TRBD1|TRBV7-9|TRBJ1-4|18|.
TGTGCCAGCAGCTTAGGTCAGGGGGAGAGGGCAACTAATGAAAAACTGTTTTTT
CASSLGQGERATNEKLFF
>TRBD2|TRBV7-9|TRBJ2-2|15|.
TGTGCCAGCAGCCAAAGGGGACTAGCGTACGGGGAGCTGTTTTTT
CASSQRGLAYGELFF
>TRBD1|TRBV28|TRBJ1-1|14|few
TGTGCCAGCACTCAAGGGACAGGGCGGACTGAAGCTTTCTTT
CASTQGTGRTEAFF
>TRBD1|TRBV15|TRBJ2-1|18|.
TGTGCCACCAGCAGAGATTTGGGACAGGGGGCAACCTACAATGAGCAGTTCTTC
CATSRDLGQGATYNEQFF
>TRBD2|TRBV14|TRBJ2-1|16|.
TGTGCCAGCAGCCGCCTCGGCGGGGGGGGCTACAATGAGCAGTTCTTC
CASSRLGGGGYNEQFF
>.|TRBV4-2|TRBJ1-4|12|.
TGTGCCAGCAGCCAAGAGAACTCCAAACTGTTTTTT
CASSQENSKLFF
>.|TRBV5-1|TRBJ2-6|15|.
TGCGCCAGCAGCTTGTTGGGGCTAGGAGCCAACGTCCTGACTTTC
CASSLLGLGANVLTF
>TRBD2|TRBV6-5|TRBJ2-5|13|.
TGTGCCAGCAGGGTTAGCGGGGAAGAGACCCAGTACTTC
CASRVSGEETQYF
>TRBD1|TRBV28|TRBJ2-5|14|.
TGTGCCAGCGTTCCAGGGGGCATTCAAGAGACCCAGTACTTC
CASVPGGIQETQYF
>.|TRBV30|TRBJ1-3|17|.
TGTGCCTGGATCTTGCCGGGGGGGGGATCCCCTGGAAACACCATATATTTT
CAWILPGGGSPGNTIYF
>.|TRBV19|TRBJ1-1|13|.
TGTGCCAGTAAATATAGGGGAAACACTGAAGCTTTCTTT
CASKYRGNTEAFF
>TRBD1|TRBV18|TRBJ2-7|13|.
TGTGCCAGCTCACCAGGACAGGAAGGCGAGCAGTACTTC
CASSPGQEGEQYF